The present entry profiles one T cell receptor (beta chain) with its context. Its target is not known. The data were taken from a study of a mutant IDH1 vaccine in newly diagnosed glioma. Germline V gene lookup returns CDR1 SGDLS and CDR2 YYNGEE. CDR3 length: 15 amino acids. Losses at the gene ends were 0 bases for V and 5 bases for J; bases not matched to a gene: 4. Time point: week 5, during vaccination. The investigators gave 300 ug of mutant IDH1 20-mer peptide in each vaccine dose, together with topical imiquimod. Sequenced by immunoSEQ multiplex PCR; TCRdb stores in-frame clones only, minus some. The sample includes approximately 50,000 clones, about 77% of them seen just once.

The clonotype originates from a man in his fifties with glioma. The chain combines TRBV9 with TRBJ2-3, with 9 bases fitting TRBD1. The specimen comprised PBMCs, sampled from a glioma patient whose treatment included an IDH1 peptide vaccine. DNA of the CDR3: TGTGCCAGCAGCGTAGGGACAGGGGACATAGATACGCAGTATTTT. It codes for CASSVGTGDIDTQYF.